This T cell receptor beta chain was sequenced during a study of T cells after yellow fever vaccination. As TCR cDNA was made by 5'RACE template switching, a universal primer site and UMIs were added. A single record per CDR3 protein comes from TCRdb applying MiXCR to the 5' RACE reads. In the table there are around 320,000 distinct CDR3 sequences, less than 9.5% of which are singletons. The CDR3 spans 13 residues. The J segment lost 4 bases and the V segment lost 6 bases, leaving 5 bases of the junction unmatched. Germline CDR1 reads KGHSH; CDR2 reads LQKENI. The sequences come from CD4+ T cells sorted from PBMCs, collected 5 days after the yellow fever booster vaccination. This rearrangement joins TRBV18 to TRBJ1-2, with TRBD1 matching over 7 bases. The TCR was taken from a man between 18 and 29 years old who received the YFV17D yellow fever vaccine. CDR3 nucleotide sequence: TGTGCCAGCTCTCAGGGGGACAGCTATGGCTACACCTTC. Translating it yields CASSQGDSYGYTF. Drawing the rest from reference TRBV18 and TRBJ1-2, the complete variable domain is NAGVMQNPRHLVRRRGQEARLRCSPMKGHSHVYWYRQLPEEGLKFMVYLQKENIIDESGMPKERFSAEFPKEGPSILRIQQVVRGDSAAYFCASSQGDSYGYTFGSGTRLTVV.